Detailed here is one T cell receptor (beta chain). In germline, CDR1 is MDHEN, CDR2 SYDVKM. The V segment lost 5 bases and the J segment 6 bases; nucleotides outside the gene matches: 16. The CDR3 runs 17 residues. MiXCR was run by TCRdb on the RT-PCR reads, yielding one entry per CDR3 protein. The sample has around 700,000 distinct CDR3 sequences; 14% are singletons. The V gene is TRBV28, the J gene TRBJ1-3; TRBD1 aligns across 7 bases. The sequenced material came from memory CD4+ T cells from blood. The sequence derives from a female donor in good health, serving as a healthy control. CDR3 coding DNA: TGTGCCAGCAGTACTGGGACAGCTGATGGAGTCTCAAACACCATATATTTT. Encoded protein: CASSTGTADGVSNTIYF.